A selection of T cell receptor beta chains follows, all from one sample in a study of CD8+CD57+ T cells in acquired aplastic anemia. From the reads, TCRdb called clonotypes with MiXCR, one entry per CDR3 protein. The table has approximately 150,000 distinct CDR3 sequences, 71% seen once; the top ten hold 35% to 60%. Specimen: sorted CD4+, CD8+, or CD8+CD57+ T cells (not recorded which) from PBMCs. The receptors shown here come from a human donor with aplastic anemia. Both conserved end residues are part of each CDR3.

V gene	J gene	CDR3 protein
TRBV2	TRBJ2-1	CASSEGLAGGVLFF
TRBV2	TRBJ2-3	CASSPAPTSTDTQYF
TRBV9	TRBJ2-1	CASSVAGAGVYNEQFF
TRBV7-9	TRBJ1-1	CASGGGGKTEAFF
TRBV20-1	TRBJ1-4	CSAGGGTNEKLFF
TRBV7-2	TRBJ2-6	CATDSSGANVLTF
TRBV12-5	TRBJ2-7	CASGPTVYEQYF
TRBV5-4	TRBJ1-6	CASSSGGTGLVSPLHF
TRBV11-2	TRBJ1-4	CASSLDRWSGGEKLFF
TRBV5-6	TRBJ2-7	CASSLGGQGPPYERYF
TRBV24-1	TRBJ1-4	CATSGGASAGEKLFF
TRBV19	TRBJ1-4	CASRETGEGKLFF
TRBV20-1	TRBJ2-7	CSASLAGGYEQYF
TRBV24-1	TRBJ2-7	CATSDHGGAAYEQYF
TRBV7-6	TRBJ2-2	CASSWTENTGELFF
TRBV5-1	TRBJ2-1	CASSLDRTGSGGEQFF
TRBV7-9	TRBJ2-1	CASSSHPSYNEQFF
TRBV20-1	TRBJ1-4	CSPSGLRTGSEKLFF
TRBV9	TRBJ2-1	CASSVGGGVESYNEQFF
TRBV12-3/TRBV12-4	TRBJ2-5	CASSFVTETQYF
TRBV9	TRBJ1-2	CASSDGTLERYGYTF
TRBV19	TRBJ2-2	CASGNRGAQNTGELFF
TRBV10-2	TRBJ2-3	CASSDLATRTDTQYF
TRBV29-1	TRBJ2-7	CSLRGQGNEQYF
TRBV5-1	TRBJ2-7	CASSLSDSLYEQYF
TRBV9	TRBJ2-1	CASSVAELTYNEQFF
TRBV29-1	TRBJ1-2	CSVGLGAAHGYTF
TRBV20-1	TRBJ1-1	CSPTDRIKNTEAFF
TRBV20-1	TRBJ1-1	CSASRGGDRAEAFF